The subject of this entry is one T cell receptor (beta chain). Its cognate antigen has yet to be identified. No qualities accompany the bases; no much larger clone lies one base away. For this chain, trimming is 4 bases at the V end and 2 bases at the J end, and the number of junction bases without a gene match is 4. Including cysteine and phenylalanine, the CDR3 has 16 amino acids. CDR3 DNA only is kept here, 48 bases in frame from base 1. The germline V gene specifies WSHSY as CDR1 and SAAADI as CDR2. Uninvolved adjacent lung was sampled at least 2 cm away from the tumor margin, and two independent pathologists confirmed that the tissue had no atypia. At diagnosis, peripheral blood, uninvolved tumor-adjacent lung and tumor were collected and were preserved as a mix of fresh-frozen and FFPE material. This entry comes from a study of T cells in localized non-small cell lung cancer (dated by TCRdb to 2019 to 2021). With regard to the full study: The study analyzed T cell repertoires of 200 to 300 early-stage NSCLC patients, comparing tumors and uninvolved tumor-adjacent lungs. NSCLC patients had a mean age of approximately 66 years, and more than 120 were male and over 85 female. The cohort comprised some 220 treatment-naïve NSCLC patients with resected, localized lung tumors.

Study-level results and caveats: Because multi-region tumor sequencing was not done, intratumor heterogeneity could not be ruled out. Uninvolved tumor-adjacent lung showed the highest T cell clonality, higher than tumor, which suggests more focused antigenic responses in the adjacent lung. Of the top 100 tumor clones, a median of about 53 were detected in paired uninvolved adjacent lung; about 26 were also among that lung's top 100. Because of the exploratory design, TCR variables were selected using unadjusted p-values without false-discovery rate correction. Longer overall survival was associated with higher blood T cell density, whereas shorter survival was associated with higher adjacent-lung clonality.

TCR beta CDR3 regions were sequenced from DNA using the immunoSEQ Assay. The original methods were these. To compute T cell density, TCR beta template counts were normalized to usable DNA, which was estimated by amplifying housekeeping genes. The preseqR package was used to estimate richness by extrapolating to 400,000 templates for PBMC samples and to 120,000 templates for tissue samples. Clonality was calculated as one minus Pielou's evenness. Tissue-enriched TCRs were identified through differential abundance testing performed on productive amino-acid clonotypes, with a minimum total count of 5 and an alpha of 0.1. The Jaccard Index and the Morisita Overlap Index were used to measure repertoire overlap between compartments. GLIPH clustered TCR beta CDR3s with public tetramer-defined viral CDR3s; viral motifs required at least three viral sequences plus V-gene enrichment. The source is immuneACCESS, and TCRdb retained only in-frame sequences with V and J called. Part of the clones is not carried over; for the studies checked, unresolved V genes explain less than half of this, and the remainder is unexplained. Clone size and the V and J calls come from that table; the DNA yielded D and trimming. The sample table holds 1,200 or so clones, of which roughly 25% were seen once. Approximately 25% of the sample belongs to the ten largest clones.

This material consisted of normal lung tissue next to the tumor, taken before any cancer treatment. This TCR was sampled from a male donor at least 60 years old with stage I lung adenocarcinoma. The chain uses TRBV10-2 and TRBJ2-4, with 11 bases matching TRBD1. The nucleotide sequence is TGCGCCAGCAGTGGGGGGACAGGGGGTTCCAAAAACATTCAGTACTTC. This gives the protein CASSGGTGGSKNIQYF.